Presented here are 24 T cell receptor beta chains from one specimen sequenced in a study of cytomegalovirus exposure and HLA in healthy donors. 60 Vbeta and 13 Jbeta primers were used in PCR. Repertoires were generated with immunoSEQ multiplex PCR, while TCRdb's copy carries only in-frame clones and drops some. The repertoire includes 110,000 to 150,000 clones, 70% to 75% of them detected once, and around 1.6% sits in the top ten. The sample consisted of PBMCs. Source of these receptors: a woman aged 25 to 39 in good health and CMV-seronegative.

A single count supports this clone. The chain employs TRBV6-1 and TRBJ1-1; D unclear. Trimming stripped 6 bases from V and 1 base from J, with 12 bases between. This CDR3 is built from 14 residues. Germline V gene data show CDR1 as MNHNS and CDR2 as SASEGT. CDR3 nucleotide sequence: TGTGCCAGCAGCTTGCGCGGCAGGAACACTGAAGCTTTCTTT. It is translated as CASSLRGRNTEAFF.

J is TRBJ1-1 and V is TRBV7-9, with D tentatively TRBD1 (5 bases). The CDR3 is 13 amino acids. Trimming removed 5 bases at V and 3 bases at J, with 10 bases between. Germline V lookup: CDR1 SEHNR, CDR2 FQNEAQ (reference sequence). Here the CDR3 reads CASSLDTDTEAFF. CDR3 in DNA: TGTGCCAGCAGCCTGGACACCGACACTGAAGCTTTCTTT.

There are a few counts of this clone. The chain couples TRBV19 to TRBJ1-1; 7 nucleotides agree with TRBD1. This CDR3 has 18 residues. Germline trimming cut 5 bases from V and 4 bases from J; bases unmatched to any gene: 19. Germline V gene sequence: CDR1 LNHDA, CDR2 SQIVND (reference sequence). This CDR3 reads CASSLSTAGGRLSTEAFF. In nucleotides, the CDR3 is TGTGCCAGTAGTCTCTCAACCGCAGGGGGTAGGTTAAGCACTGAAGCTTTCTTT. Looking up the rest from reference TRBV19 and TRBJ1-1 gives the full variable domain: DGGITQSPKYLFRKEGQNVTLSCEQNLNHDAMYWYRQDPGQGLRLIYYSQIVNDFQKGDIAEGYSVSREKKESFPLTVTSAQKNPTAFYLCASSLSTAGGRLSTEAFFGQGTRLTVV.

The CDR3, as DNA: TGTGCCAGCAGTTTCAATACAGGAGCCAATCAGCCCCAGCATTTT. Translated: CASSFNTGANQPQHF. This rearrangement joins TRBV27 to TRBJ1-5; the D gene is possibly TRBD1 (5 bases). Germline V gives CDR1 MNHEY, CDR2 SMNVEV (reference sequence). The CDR3 is 15 residues long. The germline V and J ends were trimmed by 3 bases and 3 bases, with 12 bases remaining between them.

The genes are TRBV2 and TRBJ2-2; the D gene is possibly TRBD1 (7 bases). The CDR3 has 14 residues. In germline, CDR1 is SNHLY, CDR2 FYNNEI. The V end was cut by 7 bases, the J end by 6 bases, with 15 bases between. The CDR3 protein is CASIQDREAGELFF. The DNA of the CDR3 is TGTGCCAGCATCCAAGACAGGGAGGCCGGGGAGCTGTTTTTT.

In this sample, this clone turned up a few times. J is TRBJ2-7 and V is TRBV4-2; TRBD2 might be the D (5 bases). CDR1 LGHNA and CDR2 YNFKEQ come from the germline V gene. The CDR3 has 16 amino acids. Between the trimmed V and J ends, which lost 1 base and 2 bases, there was a span of 15 bases. Here the CDR3 DNA reads TGTGCCAGCAGCCAAGCTACGGGATCTATAACCTACGAGCAGTACTTC. Translating gives CASSQATGSITYEQYF.

V and J are TRBV7-6 and TRBJ1-3; TRBD1 matches 9 bases. The CDR3 runs to 16 residues. Germline V gene lookup returns CDR1 SGHVS and CDR2 FNYEAQ. With 6 bases clipped from V and 2 bases from J, the junction kept 8 bases outside the gene matches. The DNA for the CDR3 is TGTGCCAGCAGTTCCCAACAGGGGGCTGCTGGAAACACCATATATTTT. It translates to CASSSQQGAAGNTIYF.

V and J are TRBV18 and TRBJ2-7; a possible D gene is TRBD1 (6 bases). Trimming removed 3 bases at V and 5 bases at J, with 11 bases between. The length of the CDR3 is 13 residues. The germline V gene encodes CDR1 KGHSH and CDR2 LQKENI. The CDR3 loop reads CASSPWAGDEQYV. The CDR3 DNA is TGTGCCAGCTCACCTTGGGCAGGGGACGAGCAGTACGTC.

Only a few counts were recorded for this clone. The chain recombines TRBV6-5 with TRBJ2-7; 7 positions match TRBD2. Germline trimming cut 8 bases from V and 3 bases from J; bases unmatched to any gene: 10. The CDR3 extends over 14 amino acids. Germline CDR1 is MNHEY and CDR2 is SVGAGI. The CDR3, as DNA: TGTGCCAGCGCACGGGGGGAAAACAACTACGAGCAGTACGTC. This sequence encodes CASARGENNYEQYV.

The rearrangement joins TRBV9 to TRBJ1-3; D call uncertain. Trimming removed 2 bases at V and 6 bases at J, with 12 bases between. The CDR3 totals 14 residues. The germline V gene has CDR1 SGDLS and CDR2 YYNGEE. CDR3 nucleotide sequence: TGTGCCAGCAGCGTTTTTTCCGAGGAAAACACCATATATTTT. Residues: CASSVFSEENTIYF.

The genes are TRBV9 and TRBJ1-1, with D perhaps matching TRBD1 (5 bases). Germline V gene data show CDR1 as SGDLS and CDR2 as YYNGEE. The germline V and J ends were trimmed by 3 bases and 5 bases, with 11 bases remaining between them. This CDR3 region has 13 residues. This CDR3 is CASSGGVVTEAFF. The DNA of the CDR3 is TGTGCCAGCAGCGGGGGCGTTGTGACTGAAGCTTTCTTT.

The chain joins TRBV5-1 to TRBJ2-1; D may be TRBD2 (7 bases). Trimming pared 2 bases from V and 9 bases from J, leaving 15 bases between. The CDR3 has 14 amino acids. CDR1 SGHRS and CDR2 YFSETQ come from the germline V gene. CDR3 amino acids: CASSLGGASLEQFF. The CDR3 bases are TGCGCCAGCAGCTTAGGGGGGGCTAGCCTTGAGCAGTTCTTC.

This clone was detected a few times. The rearrangement joins TRBV28 to TRBJ1-2; 7 bases agree with TRBD1. The CDR3 consists of 13 residues. V dropped 4 bases and J dropped 6; count of bases not matched to a gene: 5. Looked up from germline, CDR1 is MDHEN and CDR2 is SYDVKM. The CDR3 coding sequence is TGTGCCAGCAGTTCCCTGGACAGGAATGGCTACACCTTC. Residues: CASSSLDRNGYTF.

The V gene is TRBV6-5, the J gene TRBJ2-1; 10 positions agree with TRBD1. V gave up 5 bases and J gave up 4 bases; unmatched junction bases: 5. This CDR3 spans 15 amino acids. Germline CDR1 MNHEY, CDR2 SVGAGI. CDR3 DNA: TGTGCCAGCAGTCTACCGGGACAGGGGTACAATGAGCAGTTCTTC. It translates to CASSLPGQGYNEQFF.

This sequence joins TRBV27 and TRBJ2-3; TRBD1 is a possible D gene (6 bases). This CDR3 spans 14 amino acids. Trimming took 9 bases from V and 2 from J, leaving 15 bases between them. Germline V gene sequence: CDR1 MNHEY, CDR2 SMNVEV (reference sequence). Here the CDR3 reads CASALGAATDTQYF. CDR3 bases: TGTGCCAGTGCCTTGGGGGCGGCCACAGATACGCAGTATTTT.

A remark on this clone: One junction end does not reproduce the germline sequence, and a read error may be involved. V gene TRBV10-3 combines with J gene TRBJ1-1, with TRBD1 as a possible D gene (5 bases). The CDR3 spans 14 residues. Germline CDR1 is ENHRY and CDR2 is SYGVKD. CDR3 in amino acids: CAVSGTDRNTEAFF. In nucleotides, the CDR3 is TGTGCCGTCAGTGGAACAGACAGAAACACTGAAGCTTTCTTT.

This clone was counted a single time. V usage is TRBV19 and J usage is TRBJ1-5; 12 nucleotides line up with TRBD1. Trimming removed 4 bases from V and 5 bases from J; junction bases left unmatched: 12. The CDR3 consists of 18 residues. Germline V gives CDR1 LNHDA, CDR2 SQIVND (reference sequence). In nucleotides, the CDR3 is TGTGCCAGTAGTACCACCCGGGACAGGGGGCCATTGGATCAGCCCCAGCATTTT. Protein: CASSTTRDRGPLDQPQHF.

This clone was seen a few times. The chain combines TRBV6-1 with TRBJ1-1; possibly TRBD1 for D (6 bases). CDR1 and CDR2 from the germline V gene are MNHNS and SASEGT. V lost 2 bases and J lost 6, with 16 bases in between. CDR3 length: 15 amino acids. The DNA for the CDR3 is TGTGCCAGCAGTGAACTAGGGGGAGGGAGCCCTGAAGCTTTCTTT. This gives the protein CASSELGGGSPEAFF.

The V call is TRBV6-5, the J call TRBJ1-6; D is unclear. Germline V gives CDR1 MNHEY, CDR2 SVGAGI. V dropped 7 bases and J dropped 8 bases, with 12 bases sitting between them. The CDR3 consists of 13 residues. The CDR3 DNA is TGTGCCAGCATCGGACGGGGAGATTCACCCCTCCACTTT. It encodes CASIGRGDSPLHF.

The CDR3 DNA sequence: TGTGCCAGCAGTGAAGCGTCAGGGGCAGGGGGTGAAAAACTGTTTTTT. It encodes CASSEASGAGGEKLFF. This chain uses TRBV2 with TRBJ1-4; 7 nucleotides align to TRBD1. Germline V gives CDR1 SNHLY, CDR2 FYNNEI. The CDR3 length is 16 residues. Unmatched junction bases numbered 8, after V lost 0 bases and J lost 7 bases.

This clone has only one observation. The rearrangement joins TRBV30 to TRBJ2-4; D is unclear. Trimming cost V 0 bases and J 2 bases, with 8 bases left between them. The CDR3 runs to 14 residues. Germline CDR1 and CDR2: GTSNPN and SVGIG (reference sequence). CDR3 protein: CAWSVQQTKNIQYF. In nucleotides, the CDR3 is TGTGCCTGGAGTGTACAGCAGACCAAAAACATTCAGTACTTC.

The rearrangement uses TRBV27 and TRBJ2-7; possible D gene TRBD1, 7 bases. The germline V and J ends were trimmed by 6 bases and 3 bases, with 15 bases remaining between them. The germline V gene has CDR1 MNHEY and CDR2 SMNVEV (reference sequence). CDR3 length equals 14 residues. CDR3 sequence: CASSSNRGGYEQYF. In DNA form, the CDR3 reads TGTGCCAGCAGCTCAAACAGGGGAGGCTACGAGCAGTACTTC.

To note about this clone: Sequence at one end of the junction differs from germline and may be a read error. The CDR3 reads CANSQHRDPQYF. Here the CDR3 DNA reads TGTGCCAACAGCCAACACAGGGATCCGCAGTATTTT. The chain combines TRBV14 with TRBJ2-3; maybe TRBD1 (6 bases). Germline V gene sequence: CDR1 SGHDN, CDR2 FVKESK. This CDR3 spans 12 amino acids. Full variable domain (remainder filled in from reference TRBV14 and TRBJ2-3): EAGVTQFPSHSVIEKGQTVTLRCDPISGHDNLYWYRRVMGKEIKFLLHFVKESKQDESGMPNNRFLAERTGGTYSTLKVQPAELEDSGVYFCANSQHRDPQYFGPGTRLTVL.

This chain connects TRBV2 to TRBJ2-7, with TRBD1 matching 7 bases. Germline V gene sequence: CDR1 SNHLY, CDR2 FYNNEI. Trimming at V came to 1 base and at J to 5 bases, leaving 2 bases not matched to a gene. The CDR3 is 13 amino acids. This CDR3 reads CASSEDRGNEQYV. CDR3 coding DNA: TGTGCCAGCAGTGAAGACAGGGGAAACGAGCAGTACGTC.